Each of the 28 T cell receptor beta chains below was sequenced from the same sample in a study of CD8+CD57+ T cells in acquired aplastic anemia. Genomic DNA was employed as the template in profiling TCR beta VDJ and CDR3. Via MiXCR, TCRdb re-called the reads, giving one row per CDR3 protein. Among hundreds of thousands of distinct CDR3 sequences listed, about 50% were seen once. All sequencing subjects had displayed CD8+CD57+ cell expansion on flow cytometry. The material sequenced was sorted CD4+, CD8+, or CD8+CD57+ T cells (not recorded which) from PBMCs. The receptors shown here come from a human donor with aplastic anemia.

The chain links TRBV7-3 to TRBJ2-5, with TRBD1 identical over 9 bases. This CDR3 is 16 amino acids long. The J segment lost 4 bases and the V segment lost 0 bases, leaving 6 bases of the junction unmatched. Germline lookup yields CDR1 SGHTA and CDR2 FQGTGA. CDR3 DNA sequence: TGTGCCAGCAGCTTAACGCGGAGACAGGGGGTAGAGACCCAGTACTTC. Translation: CASSLTRRQGVETQYF.

V and J are TRBV15 and TRBJ2-5; D is possibly TRBD1 (5 bases). Germline loops: CDR1 LNHNV, CDR2 YYDKDF (reference sequence). This CDR3 contains 17 residues. The V end lost 0 bases, the J end lost 5 bases, and 19 bases lay between the germline ends. In DNA, the CDR3 is TGTGCCACCAGCAGAGATCAAGCAGGGTCGGTTTGGGAGACCCAGTACTTC. This gives the protein CATSRDQAGSVWETQYF.

This clonotype was found a few times. J is TRBJ2-5 and V is TRBV12-3 or TRBV12-4; TRBD2 agrees at 10 bases. With 6 bases clipped from V and 1 base from J, the junction kept 2 bases outside the gene matches. The CDR3 length is 14 residues. Here the CDR3 DNA reads TGTGCCAGCAGCACTAGCGGGGCCCAAGAGACCCAGTACTTC. It encodes CASSTSGAQETQYF.

This clonotype appeared once. The chain joins TRBV3-1 to TRBJ2-5; no definite D call. Trimming removed 3 bases from V and 7 bases from J, with 9 bases in between. The CDR3 has 12 residues. Looked up from germline, CDR1 is LGHDT and CDR2 is YNNKEL (reference sequence). CDR3 region: CASSHSAGTQYF. The DNA of the CDR3 is TGTGCCAGCAGCCATTCGGCCGGGACCCAGTACTTC.

The CDR3 reads CATSRGRLYEQYF. CDR3 sequence (DNA): TGTGCCACCAGCAGAGGCAGACTCTACGAGCAGTACTTC. The chain is built from TRBV15 and TRBJ2-7; unclear D gene. Trimming removed 1 base from V and 3 bases from J, with 7 bases in between. Germline V lookup: CDR1 LNHNV, CDR2 YYDKDF (reference sequence). The CDR3 covers 13 residues. Full variable domain (outside the CDR3, taken from reference TRBV15 and TRBJ2-7): DAMVIQNPRYQVTQFGKPVTLSCSQTLNHNVMYWYQQKSSQAPKLLFHYYDKDFNNEADTPDNFQSRRPNTSFCFLDIRSPGLGDTAMYLCATSRGRLYEQYFGPGTRLTVT.

The gene calls are TRBV5-1 and TRBJ1-6; D possibly corresponds to TRBD1 (6 bases). This CDR3 has 13 residues. The V and J ends lost 4 bases and 11 bases respectively, with 13 bases between them. The germline CDR1 and CDR2 sequences are SGHRS and YFSETQ. Here the CDR3 reads CASSGTGTPPLHF. The CDR3 region has the DNA TGCGCCAGCAGCGGTACAGGGACCCCACCCCTCCACTTT.

There are a few counts of this clonotype. The V call is TRBV25-1, the J call TRBJ2-2, with D unclear. Germline assignment: CDR1 MGHDK and CDR2 SYGVNS. This CDR3 region has 14 residues. V was shortened by 5 bases and J by 0 bases, with 7 bases between the two germline ends. CDR3 sequence reads: CASSWGANTGELFF. DNA of the CDR3: TGTGCCAGCAGTTGGGGTGCGAACACCGGGGAGCTGTTTTTT.

The gene calls are TRBV9 and TRBJ2-2; 11 bases match TRBD1. CDR3 length equals 18 residues. Trimming cost V 0 bases and J 4 bases; bases outside gene matches: 8. The germline V gene has CDR1 SGDLS and CDR2 YYNGEE. As DNA, the CDR3 is TGTGCCAGCAGCGTAGGTGCAGGACAGGGGGCCGTCACCGGGGAGCTGTTTTTT. This sequence encodes CASSVGAGQGAVTGELFF.

This clonotype came up many times. The chain uses TRBV5-1 and TRBJ2-5, with TRBD1 identical over 7 bases. There are 15 residues in the CDR3. Germline V gene data show CDR1 as SGHRS and CDR2 as YFSETQ. V was pared by 2 bases and J by 4 bases, with 8 bases of the junction left unmatched. CDR3: CASSFGGSGGETQYF. The CDR3 DNA follows: TGCGCCAGCAGCTTCGGTGGTTCAGGGGGAGAGACCCAGTACTTC.

The rearrangement uses TRBV20-1 and TRBJ1-6, with a tentative D call TRBD1 (5 bases). V lost 0 bases, J lost 7 bases, and 16 bases lay in between. CDR1 and CDR2 from the germline V gene are DFQATT and SNEGSKA (reference sequence). There are 16 residues in the CDR3. The CDR3 sequence: CSARDRGTGGNSPLHF. The DNA of the CDR3 is TGCAGTGCTAGAGATCGCGGAACCGGGGGAAATTCACCCCTCCACTTT.

This clonotype has ten or more counts. The rearrangement uses TRBV19 and TRBJ1-1; TRBD1 is a possible D gene (6 bases). The CDR3 sequence is 19 residues long. Germline assignment: CDR1 LNHDA and CDR2 SQIVND (reference sequence). Trimming removed 9 bases from V and 1 base from J, with 30 bases in between. The chain's CDR3 is CASHQSRAENRARNTEAFF. The CDR3 nucleotides are TGTGCCAGCCACCAATCGAGAGCCGAGAACAGGGCGCGGAACACTGAAGCTTTCTTT.

The chain has TRBV19 and TRBJ1-2; D is ambiguous. The CDR3 runs to 13 residues. CDR1 is LNHDA, CDR2 SQIVND, per germline (reference sequence). V was cut by 3 bases and J by 3 bases, with 8 bases left in between. The CDR3 sequence is CASSISSHYGYTF. CDR3 coding DNA: TGTGCCAGTAGTATTAGCAGTCACTATGGCTACACCTTC.

This clonotype was counted a single time. The conserved final phenylalanine or tryptophan is absent from the CDR3, which likely points to a read error. Because the CDR3's place on the DNA is in doubt, the DNA is left out and the CDR3 is given as listed by TCRdb. The chain links TRBV20-1 to TRBJ1-6; the table assigns TRBD1, which was not confirmed against the DNA. CDR1 is DFQATT, CDR2 SNEGSKA, per germline (reference sequence). A total of 11 residues make up the CDR3, ends included. CDR3 protein: CSARVPTGVHS.

Of note for this clonotype: Compared with germline, one end of the junction differs, possibly owing to a read error. This chain connects TRBV5-5 to TRBJ1-5; unclear D gene. This CDR3 spans 15 amino acids. Germline CDR1 reads SGHKS; CDR2 reads YYEKEE (reference sequence). CDR3 nucleotides: TGCGCCAGCAGCTTGTCAGGTGATAGCAATCAGCCCCAGCATTTT. Translation: CASSLSGDSNQPQHF. The full variable domain, with the rest looked up from reference TRBV5-5 and TRBJ1-5, is DAGVTQSPTHLIKTRGQQVTLRCSPISGHKSVSWYQQVLGQGPQFIFQYYEKEERGRGNFPDRFSARQFPNYSSELNVNALLLGDSALYLCASSLSGDSNQPQHFGDGTRLSIL.

This clonotype was counted a few times. The chain links TRBV20-1 to TRBJ2-5; a weak D match, TRBD2 (6 bases). Germline loops: CDR1 DFQATT, CDR2 SNEGSKA (reference sequence). This CDR3 has 12 residues. V lost 5 bases and J 5 bases, leaving 12 bases between the germline ends. The CDR3 loop is CSAWGGSETQYF. CDR3 nucleotide sequence: TGCAGTGCTTGGGGAGGATCGGAGACCCAGTACTTC.

The chain joins TRBV10-1 to TRBJ2-3; tentative D call: TRBD1 (5 bases). Trimming left V 5 bases short and J 2 bases short, with 14 bases between. Germline lookup yields CDR1 WNHNN and CDR2 SYGVQD (reference sequence). The CDR3 is 15 amino acids. The DNA for the CDR3 is TGCGCCAGCAGTCAACAGGATTTCCCCACAGATACGCAGTATTTT. As protein: CASSQQDFPTDTQYF.

This clonotype has ten or more counts. This chain connects TRBV20-1 to TRBJ1-1; tentative D call: TRBD1 (6 bases). Germline loops: CDR1 DFQATT, CDR2 SNEGSKA (reference sequence). The CDR3 runs 13 residues. The CDR3 loop is CRVVRGGNTEAFF. CDR3 sequence (DNA): TGCAGGGTAGTCAGGGGAGGGAACACTGAAGCTTTCTTT.

The rearrangement links TRBV20-1 to TRBJ2-1; 7 nucleotides agree with TRBD2. Looked up from germline, CDR1 is DFQATT and CDR2 is SNEGSKA (reference sequence). The V gene end was trimmed by 6 bases and the J gene end by 8 bases; junction bases not matched to a gene: 10. The CDR3 totals 13 residues. CDR3 in DNA: TGCAGTGCCCCGATAGCGGGTTACGATGAGCAGTTCTTC. This sequence encodes CSAPIAGYDEQFF.

A single count supports this clonotype. This rearrangement joins TRBV7-9 to TRBJ2-7, with 10 bases that match TRBD2. The length of the CDR3 is 15 residues. V shed 6 bases, J shed 3 bases, and the junction held 8 bases outside the gene matches. Germline lookup yields CDR1 SEHNR and CDR2 FQNEAQ (reference sequence). The CDR3 nucleotides are TGTGCCAGCAGTTACCTCTCTAGCGGGGGCTACGAGCAGTACTTC. Its protein is CASSYLSSGGYEQYF.

V usage is TRBV20-1 and J usage is TRBJ1-2, with D unclear. The CDR3 has 14 residues. Germline V gene lookup returns CDR1 DFQATT and CDR2 SNEGSKA (reference sequence). V was clipped by 3 bases and J by 7 bases, with 18 bases between them. CDR3 sequence (DNA): TGCAGTGCTAGGGTGGAACCTCCCCGGAGTGGCTACACCTTC. Translated: CSARVEPPRSGYTF.

This chain links TRBV7-2 with TRBJ1-6; the D is unclear. The CDR3 totals 13 residues. Germline CDR1 reads SGHTA; CDR2 reads FQGNSA. Trimming pared 2 bases from V and 15 bases from J, leaving 14 bases between. CDR3 sequence (DNA): TGTGCCAGCAGCTTATCCATCCAGCAAGGCCTCCACTTT. Translating it yields CASSLSIQQGLHF.

About this clonotype: Relative to the germline gene, one junction end is altered; a read error may explain this. This sequence joins TRBV9 and TRBJ1-1; D gene ambiguous. Germline lookup yields CDR1 SGDLS and CDR2 YYNGEE. This CDR3 spans 13 amino acids. CDR3 bases: TGTGCCAGCAACGTAGACTGGAACACTGAAGCCTTCTTT. Encoded protein: CASNVDWNTEAFF.

This clonotype was counted at least ten times. The V and J genes are TRBV5-1 and TRBJ1-1; D gene uncertain. V lost 2 bases and J 7 bases, leaving 9 bases between the germline ends. The CDR3 has 12 residues. The germline V gene has CDR1 SGHRS and CDR2 YFSETQ. The CDR3 is CASSFGQDEAFF. In DNA form, the CDR3 reads TGCGCCAGCAGCTTCGGTCAGGATGAAGCTTTCTTT.

The chain uses TRBV19 and TRBJ2-1; D may be TRBD1 or TRBD2 (5 bases each). The V gene lost 3 bases and the J gene lost 2 bases, with 20 bases spanning the gap. Germline V gene lookup returns CDR1 LNHDA and CDR2 SQIVND (reference sequence). The CDR3 has 18 residues. As DNA, the CDR3 is TGTGCCAGTAGTATCGATCAGGAGAGGGGTACGGCCTACAATGAGCAGTTCTTC. Amino acid sequence: CASSIDQERGTAYNEQFF.

The rearrangement uses TRBV7-7 and TRBJ1-1; TRBD1 matches at 7 bases. Trimming took 4 bases from V and 1 from J; bases not matched to a gene: 15. Germline CDR1 reads SSHAT; CDR2 reads FNYEAQ (reference sequence). The CDR3 covers 18 residues. This chain's CDR3 is CASSSRPTGTARNTEAFF. Here the CDR3 DNA reads TGTGCCAGCAGCTCTCGACCCACCGGGACAGCCAGGAACACTGAAGCTTTCTTT.

This clonotype was counted between two and nine times. A much larger clone sits a single nucleotide away, making a read error possible. The chain links TRBV11-3 to TRBJ2-7, with TRBD2 as a possible D gene (6 bases). V was cut by 4 bases and J by 4 bases, with 11 bases left in between. In germline, CDR1 is SGHNT, CDR2 YENEEA. The CDR3 length is 13 residues. The CDR3 loop is CASSSEGGYEQYF. The CDR3 bases are TGTGCCAGCAGCTCGGAGGGTGGATACGAGCAGTACTTC.

The count of this clonotype is one. The junction does not match germline at one end; this may be a read error. V is TRBV15 and J is TRBJ2-1; 8 bases fit TRBD1. The CDR3 spans 16 residues. Germline lookup yields CDR1 LNHNV and CDR2 YYDKDF (reference sequence). In DNA, the CDR3 is TGTGCCACCAGCGGAGACAGGGGACCCTCCTACAATGAGCAGTTCTTC. Translation: CATSGDRGPSYNEQFF.

The V call is TRBV20-1, the J call TRBJ2-5; D gene unclear. Germline values: CDR1 DFQATT, CDR2 SNEGSKA (reference sequence). The CDR3 loop spans 12 amino acids. Trimming stripped 6 bases from V and 2 bases from J, with 10 bases between. CDR3 DNA sequence: TGCAGTGCCACGCTCCTTCAAGAGACCCAGTACTTC. It encodes CSATLLQETQYF.